This T cell receptor (beta chain) was captured by sequencing in a study of neoadjuvant nivolumab and ipilimumab in lung cancer. CDR3 length: 15 amino acids. Germline V gives CDR1 LGHNA, CDR2 YNFKEQ. J lost 6 bases, V lost 3 bases, and 6 bases had no gene match. This clone appeared a few times. Repertoires were generated with immunoSEQ multiplex PCR, while TCRdb's copy carries only in-frame clones and drops some. The sample consists of approximately 3,000 clones, roughly 85% of them appearing once. The material sequenced was tumor tissue, taken after neoadjuvant nivolumab, alone or with ipilimumab, at or shortly before surgery. This receptor was taken from an adult with non-small cell lung cancer. The rearrangement links TRBV4-2 to TRBJ1-5, with TRBD1 matching 9 bases. CDR3 sequence (DNA): TGTGCCAGCAGCCAGGCACAGGGGGCTGGTCAGCCCCAGCATTTT. Encoded protein: CASSQAQGAGQPQHF.